The clone carrying this T cell receptor (beta chain) was counted once. The data were taken from a study of blood T cell repertoires in COVID-19. About the study: Acute and convalescent COVID-19 samples came from the United States, Italy and Spain. The cDNA or gDNA used as material had been derived from T cells, B-cell-depleted T cells, or PBMCs.

The V and J ends lost 1 base and 7 bases respectively, with 17 bases between them. CDR3 size: 16 residues. The germline V gene has CDR1 LGHDT and CDR2 YNNKEL (reference sequence). The repertoire was sequenced with immunoSEQ multiplex PCR; TCRdb's copy has only in-frame clones and lacks some. Of 120,000 to 150,000 clones in the sample, more than 75% were seen once. The rearrangement joins TRBV3-1 (or the pseudogene TRBV3-2) to TRBJ2-1, with a weak D call TRBD2 (6 bases). The receptor comes from a human donor with acute or convalescent COVID-19. The donor label of this sample is uncertain. Material for sequencing was peripheral blood. In DNA, the CDR3 is TGTGCCAGCAGCCAAGGGGCGGGACTGGGAAGTAATGAGCAGTTCTTC. Encoded protein: CASSQGAGLGSNEQFF.